A selection of T cell receptor beta chains follows, all from one sample in a study of shared clonotypes between healthy human individuals. Sequencing used immunoSEQ multiplex PCR; TCRdb keeps in-frame clones, though not all of them. The sample lists around 2.5 million clones, approximately 94% occurring once. Sequenced: naive CD4+ T cells from PBMCs. The receptors come from a man aged 18 to 35 in good health. Some clones in this sample may be carry-over from other donors' samples. Each CDR3 is given with its conserved first and last residue. The D gene is left open where the match is weak. Some rows mark clone size as missing; the rest say once, few, many or name a class of expanded clone.

j_call v_call clone_size d_call cdr3_aa cdr3_nt
TRBJ2-7 TRBV28 . . CASSSTATYEQYF TGTGCCAGCAGTTCGACAGCTACCTACGAGCAGTACTTC
TRBJ2-1 TRBV2 . . CASSEDGLTYNEQFF TGTGCCAGCAGTGAAGACGGACTCACCTACAATGAGCAGTTCTTC
TRBJ2-3 TRBV7-3 . TRBD2 CASSLIGAGTSTDTQYF TGTGCCAGCAGCTTAATAGGAGCGGGGACTAGCACAGATACGCAGTATTTT
TRBJ2-7 TRBV14 once . CASSHPWASEQYF TGTGCCAGCAGCCACCCTTGGGCATCGGAGCAGTACTTC
TRBJ1-1 TRBV18 . TRBD1 CASSPDRGRLDTEAFF TGTGCCAGCTCACCCGACAGGGGGCGTTTGGACACTGAAGCTTTCTTT
TRBJ2-7 TRBV7-6 . . CASSFSASALGEQYF TGTGCCAGCAGCTTTTCGGCTAGCGCTTTGGGCGAGCAGTACTTC
TRBJ2-1 TRBV10-3 . . CAITLGAGNEQFF TGTGCCATCACCCTCGGGGCTGGGAATGAGCAGTTCTTC
TRBJ1-1 TRBV10-3 . . CAISTTPGASYSSMNTEAFF TGTGCCATCAGTACTACGCCGGGGGCAAGTTATAGTAGCATGAACACTGAAGCTTTCTTT
TRBJ2-5 TRBV5-7 once TRBD2 CASSLGTKEETQYF TGTGCCAGCAGCCTAGGGACTAAAGAAGAGACCCAGTACTTC
TRBJ2-3 TRBV5-1 . . CASSLAGGTDTQYF TGCGCCAGCAGCTTGGCTGGGGGCACAGATACGCAGTATTTT
TRBJ2-7 TRBV5-5 . . CASSPGVLGAREQYF TGTGCCAGCAGCCCGGGCGTCTTGGGGGCCCGCGAGCAGTACTTC
TRBJ2-5 TRBV7-2 . TRBD2 CASSAGTSGRALETQYF TGTGCCAGCAGCGCCGGGACTAGCGGGAGGGCCCTGGAGACCCAGTACTTC
TRBJ2-2 TRBV6-1 . . CASSPLRAGELFF TGTGCCAGCAGCCCCTTACGGGCCGGGGAGCTGTTTTTT
TRBJ2-2 TRBV5-6 . TRBD2 CASSLRLAGPGELFF TGTGCCAGCAGCTTGAGACTAGCGGGACCCGGGGAGCTGTTTTTT
TRBJ1-3 TRBV6-1 . . CASRISRFSGNTIYF TGTGCCAGCAGGATTTCGCGTTTCTCTGGAAACACCATATATTTT
TRBJ2-3 TRBV5-1 . TRBD2 CASSRSSGGTDTQYF TGCGCCAGCAGCCGATCTAGCGGGGGGACAGATACGCAGTATTTT
TRBJ1-1 TRBV5-1 . . CASRYITGLNTEAFF TGCGCCAGCAGATATATCACAGGATTGAACACTGAAGCTTTCTTT
TRBJ2-7 TRBV4-1 . . CASSRAGDTRLDGQYF TGCGCCAGCAGCCGCGCCGGGGACACCCGGCTCGACGGGCAGTACTTC
TRBJ2-7 TRBV9 . . CASSSRTAGEQYF TGTGCCAGCAGCTCCCGGACAGCTGGGGAGCAGTACTTC
TRBJ2-3 TRBV5-1 . . CASSLGTSTDTQYF TGCGCCAGCAGCCTCGGGACAAGCACAGATACGCAGTATTTT
TRBJ1-1 TRBV18 . . CASSPLSGGGGNTEAFF TGTGCCAGCTCACCACTGTCGGGGGGCGGTGGGAACACTGAAGCTTTCTTT
TRBJ2-3 TRBV7-9 . . CASSIAGVTDTQYF TGTGCCAGCAGCATAGCAGGAGTCACAGATACGCAGTATTTT
TRBJ2-1 TRBV28 . . CASSGRGGAWDNEQFF TGTGCCAGCAGTGGGCGAGGGGGGGCTTGGGACAATGAGCAGTTCTTC
TRBJ2-7 TRBV7-2 . . CASSLISYEQYF TGTGCCAGCAGCCTGATCTCCTACGAGCAGTACTTC
TRBJ1-4 TRBV27 . . CASSPRGSTNEKLFF TGTGCCAGCAGTCCCCGGGGATCAACTAATGAAAAACTGTTTTTT
TRBJ2-7 TRBV11-2 . TRBD2 CASSLAFPPGTSGRILYF TGTGCCAGCAGCTTAGCTTTCCCCCCGGGGACTAGCGGGAGAATTTTGTACTTC
TRBJ2-5 TRBV25-1 . . CASSESTGPWTQYF TGTGCCAGCAGTGAATCGACGGGACCGTGGACCCAGTACTTC
TRBJ1-1 TRBV7-2 . . CASSLGAIAFF TGTGCCAGCAGCTTAGGGGCGATAGCTTTCTTT
TRBJ2-7 TRBV5-4 . . CASSQRTGSYEQYF TGTGCCAGCAGCCAGAGGACGGGATCCTACGAGCAGTACTTC